The 20 T cell receptor beta chains listed next were all sequenced from one sample in a study of cytomegalovirus exposure and HLA in healthy donors. PCR primers comprised 60 Vbeta and 13 Jbeta primers. The table came from immunoSEQ multiplex PCR; TCRdb's copy has only in-frame clones and leaves some out. The data contain roughly 110,000 clones, around 80% of them singletons. The sequencing sample was made of PBMCs. All receptors come from a man between 60 and 75 years old in good health and CMV-seronegative.

The chain links TRBV6-5 to TRBJ2-3; D perhaps matches TRBD2 (5 bases). Trimming cost V 10 bases and J 6 bases, with 8 bases left between them. The germline V gene has CDR1 MNHEY and CDR2 SVGAGI. The CDR3 has 10 amino acids. DNA for the CDR3: TGTGCCACTAGAGGGGATACGCAGTATTTT. Translation gives CATRGDTQYF.

The chain couples TRBV7-2 to TRBJ2-5; D is perhaps TRBD2 (5 bases). Germline V CDR1 and CDR2: SGHTA, FQGNSA. The V end lost 4 bases, the J end lost 5 bases, and 11 bases lay between the germline ends. The CDR3 runs to 13 residues. The CDR3 bases are TGTGCCAGCAGCTCCTCGGGGTATGAGACCCAGTACTTC. This translates into CASSSSGYETQYF.

There are a few counts of this clone. This chain uses TRBV6-1 with TRBJ1-1, with a possible D match to TRBD1 (5 bases). This CDR3 region has 13 residues. V lost 0 bases to trimming and J lost 5 bases, with 7 bases between them. CDR1 and CDR2 (germline): MNHNS, SASEGT. CDR3 region: CASSEARATEAFF. CDR3 DNA sequence: TGTGCCAGCAGTGAAGCCAGGGCGACTGAAGCTTTCTTT.

This rearrangement joins TRBV7-8 to TRBJ2-1, with D maybe TRBD2 (6 bases). The V end lost 3 bases, the J end lost 9 bases, and 9 bases lay between the germline ends. Germline-derived CDR1 and CDR2 are SGHVS and FQNEAQ. The CDR3 sequence is 12 residues long. CDR3 sequence (DNA): TGTGCCAGCAGCTTTACCGGGGGTGAGCAGTTCTTC. This sequence encodes CASSFTGGEQFF.

Only a few counts were recorded for this clone. CDR3 DNA: TGTGCCAGCAGCTCCTCTGTACAGGGTGAAGCTTTCTTT. This encodes CASSSSVQGEAFF. V usage is TRBV7-3 and J usage is TRBJ1-1; D is perhaps TRBD1 (6 bases). V lost 4 bases and J 7 bases, leaving 13 bases between the germline ends. Germline-derived CDR1 and CDR2 are SGHTA and FQGTGA. The CDR3 loop spans 13 amino acids.

This chain connects TRBV11-2 to TRBJ2-1; 10 bases line up with TRBD2. CDR1 is SGHAT, CDR2 FQNNGV, per germline. The CDR3 is 15 amino acids. V was pared by 1 base and J by 7 bases, with 4 bases of the junction left unmatched. CDR3 sequence (DNA): TGTGCCAGCAGCTTAGGAGCGGGGGGGCTAAATGAGCAGTTCTTC. Protein product: CASSLGAGGLNEQFF.

The chain has TRBV28 and TRBJ1-2; the D is unclear. Trimming pared 6 bases from V and 7 bases from J, leaving 9 bases between. The length of the CDR3 is 11 residues. CDR1 MDHEN and CDR2 SYDVKM come from the germline V gene. The CDR3 DNA reads TGTGCCAGCAGGTCCACAGTTGGCTACACCTTC. Protein: CASRSTVGYTF.

The chain joins TRBV7-2 to TRBJ2-1; D ambiguous. Germline V gene lookup returns CDR1 SGHTA and CDR2 FQGNSA. The CDR3 length is 15 residues. V shed 3 bases and J shed 0 bases, with 9 bases lying between them. The CDR3 sequence is CASSLSISSYNEQFF. The CDR3 DNA is TGTGCCAGCAGCTTGTCGATTAGCTCCTACAATGAGCAGTTCTTC.

The V gene is TRBV2, the J gene TRBJ1-3; no definite D call. The CDR3 contains 16 residues. Looked up from germline, CDR1 is SNHLY and CDR2 is FYNNEI. The V end lost 4 bases, the J end lost 0 bases, and 13 bases lay between the germline ends. CDR3 nucleotide sequence: TGTGCCAGCAGTGTGCGGCCACTACTCTCTGGAAACACCATATATTTT. This sequence encodes CASSVRPLLSGNTIYF.

The chain employs TRBV4-1 and TRBJ1-5, with a weak D call TRBD1 (6 bases). Germline values: CDR1 MGHRA, CDR2 YSYEKL. V dropped 3 bases and J dropped 5 bases, with 14 bases sitting between them. The CDR3 consists of 15 residues. The CDR3 nucleotides read TGCGCCAGCAGCCAGGGCACAGGGAAGGATCAGCCCCAGCATTTT. Protein product: CASSQGTGKDQPQHF.

The rearrangement uses TRBV29-1 and TRBJ2-1, with D possibly TRBD2 on 7 matching bases. Germline CDR1 and CDR2: SQVTM and ANQGSEA. Trimming left V 7 bases short and J 5 bases short, with 21 bases between. This CDR3 comprises 15 residues. The CDR3 is CSAIRMGGAHNEQFF. In nucleotides, the CDR3 is TGCAGCGCCATAAGGATGGGGGGGGCTCACAATGAGCAGTTCTTC.

This clone was recorded a few times. This sequence joins TRBV19 and TRBJ1-3; 9 bases match TRBD1. The CDR3 extends over 16 amino acids. Germline V gene sequence: CDR1 LNHDA, CDR2 SQIVND (reference sequence). The V segment lost 4 bases and the J segment 0 bases; nucleotides outside the gene matches: 4. The chain's CDR3 is CASSTRDRASGNTIYF. The CDR3 coding sequence is TGTGCCAGTAGTACCCGGGACAGGGCCTCTGGAAACACCATATATTTT.

This clone has a handful of counts. The J gene is TRBJ2-3, the V gene TRBV2, with 8 nucleotides matching TRBD2. V shed 9 bases, J shed 0 bases, and the junction held 8 bases outside the gene matches. This CDR3 spans 15 amino acids. CDR1 and CDR2 (germline): SNHLY, FYNNEI. The CDR3 sequence is CASLSRTSSTDTQYF. In DNA form, the CDR3 reads TGTGCCAGTTTAAGCCGGACTAGCAGCACAGATACGCAGTATTTT.

This clone was recorded a few times. The CDR3, as DNA: TGTGCCAGCAGCCCAAGAGGGGGAAATCAGCCCCAGCATTTT. This gives the protein CASSPRGGNQPQHF. The rearrangement joins TRBV6-5 to TRBJ1-5; D possibly corresponds to TRBD1 (6 bases). There are 14 residues in the CDR3. Between the trimmed V and J ends, which lost 6 bases and 4 bases, there was a span of 13 bases. The germline CDR1 and CDR2 sequences are MNHEY and SVGAGI.

The V call is TRBV11-1, the J call TRBJ2-5; perhaps TRBD2 as D (6 bases). Germline V gene data show CDR1 as SGHAT and CDR2 as FQDESV (reference sequence). This CDR3 contains 14 residues. Trimming shortened V by 6 bases and J by 5 bases, and 16 bases separated the two germline ends. In DNA form, the CDR3 reads TGTGCCAGCAGGTCCCGGGACTCATCGGAGACCCAGTACTTC. It yields the protein CASRSRDSSETQYF.

The chain uses TRBV5-1 and TRBJ2-2, with 8 bases lining up with TRBD1. Germline values: CDR1 SGHRS, CDR2 YFSETQ. CDR3 length equals 15 residues. V gave up 5 bases and J gave up 3 bases; unmatched junction bases: 6. CDR3 nucleotide sequence: TGCGCCAGCAGTCCAGGGGGCGCGGACACCGGGGAGCTGTTTTTT. This gives the protein CASSPGGADTGELFF. The full variable domain, with the rest looked up from reference TRBV5-1 and TRBJ2-2, is KAGVTQTPRYLIKTRGQQVTLSCSPISGHRSVSWYQQTPGQGLQFLFEYFSETQRNKGNFPGRFSGRQFSNSRSEMNVSTLELGDSALYLCASSPGGADTGELFFGEGSRLTVL.

The chain carries TRBV4-3 and TRBJ2-5; TRBD1 is a possible D gene (6 bases). The V end was cut by 4 bases, the J end by 5 bases, with 14 bases between. Looked up from germline, CDR1 is LGHNA and CDR2 is YSLEER. The CDR3 spans 14 residues. The CDR3 loop is CASSPPGTRETQYF. CDR3 nucleotide sequence: TGCGCCAGCAGCCCCCCCGGGACAAGGGAGACCCAGTACTTC.

V and J are TRBV5-1 and TRBJ2-5; the match to TRBD2 covers 12 bases. Per germline, CDR1 SGHRS and CDR2 YFSETQ. The V and J ends lost 3 bases and 1 base, in that order; junction bases with no gene match: 4. This CDR3 region has 16 residues. The CDR3 here is CASSSTSGGTQETQYF. In nucleotides, the CDR3 is TGCGCCAGCAGCTCGACTAGCGGGGGAACCCAAGAGACCCAGTACTTC.

V is TRBV2 and J is TRBJ2-1, with 8 bases identical to TRBD1. Germline values: CDR1 SNHLY, CDR2 FYNNEI. The CDR3 sequence is 14 residues long. J gave up 3 bases and V 4 bases, and 2 bases lay outside the gene matches. CDR3 DNA sequence: TGTGCCAGCAGTGGGACAGGGTACTACAATGAGCAGTTCTTC. This codes for CASSGTGYYNEQFF.

In its sample, this clone was seen a few times. The rearrangement joins TRBV6-1 to TRBJ1-5; D unresolved. CDR1 is MNHNS, CDR2 SASEGT, per germline. This CDR3 is 13 amino acids long. The V end was cut by 2 bases, the J end by 4 bases, with 6 bases between. The CDR3 sequence: CASSEKSNQPQHF. The DNA of the CDR3 is TGTGCCAGCAGTGAAAAGAGTAATCAGCCCCAGCATTTT.